The 22 T cell receptor beta chains in this list originate from one sample, sequenced in a study of T cells in Graves' hyperthyroidism and ophthalmopathy. The CDR3 regions of TCR beta were amplified from RNA transcripts. The HTBI primer set was used in a first-round RT-PCR of the TCR CDR3. TCRdb reprocessed the multiplex PCR reads with MiXCR, giving one entry per CDR3 protein. The table lists 200,000 to 250,000 distinct CDR3 sequences, more than 15% of them singletons, with approximately 50% in the top ten. Sequenced material: blood. All receptors come from a man in his fifties or sixties with Graves' hyperthyroidism.

The V gene is TRBV5-1, the J gene TRBJ2-7; 7 bases are a match to TRBD2. The CDR3 totals 14 residues. Germline loops: CDR1 SGHRS, CDR2 YFSETQ. V gave up 6 bases and J gave up 5 bases; unmatched junction bases: 11. CDR3 protein: CASTRGRESDEQYF. In DNA form, the CDR3 reads TGCGCCAGCACGCGCGGGCGGGAGTCGGACGAGCAGTACTTC.

The V call is TRBV20-1, the J call TRBJ1-5; the D is unclear. The length of the CDR3 is 13 residues. The V gene lost 0 bases and the J gene lost 6 bases, with 9 bases spanning the gap. The V gene's germline CDR1 is DFQATT and CDR2 SNEGSKA (reference sequence). Here the CDR3 reads CSAREGFGQPQHF. The CDR3, as DNA: TGCAGTGCTAGAGAAGGGTTCGGTCAGCCCCAGCATTTT.

This clonotype was seen repeatedly, ten times or more. This rearrangement joins TRBV5-1 to TRBJ2-7, with 7 bases fitting TRBD1. CDR3 length: 15 amino acids. Trimming cost V 3 bases and J 4 bases; bases outside gene matches: 10. In germline, CDR1 is SGHRS, CDR2 YFSETQ. The DNA of the CDR3 is TGCGCCAGCAGCTCATGGACAGGTTCCCGTTACGAGCAGTACTTC. Translated, it gives CASSSWTGSRYEQYF.

The chain recombines TRBV7-2 with TRBJ2-1; D possibly corresponds to TRBD2 (6 bases). Germline lookup yields CDR1 SGHTA and CDR2 FQGNSA. V was shortened by 3 bases and J by 7 bases, with 16 bases between the two germline ends. CDR3 length equals 15 residues. In nucleotides, the CDR3 is TGTGCCAGCAGCTTTTCCGCTGCGGGGACGAATGAGCAGTTCTTC. Amino acid sequence: CASSFSAAGTNEQFF.

This clonotype was observed at least ten times. J is TRBJ2-3 and V is TRBV2; 13 bases align to TRBD2. The CDR3 has 15 amino acids. Germline-derived CDR1 and CDR2 are SNHLY and FYNNEI. With V trimmed by 5 bases and J by 4 bases, 3 bases remained unmatched. The CDR3 is CASSQLAGGSDTQYF. CDR3 nucleotides: TGTGCCAGCAGTCAACTAGCGGGAGGGTCAGATACGCAGTATTTT. The full variable domain, in which reference TRBV2 and TRBJ2-3 provide the parts outside the CDR3, is EPEVTQTPSHQVTQMGQEVILRCVPISNHLYFYWYRQILGQKVEFLVSFYNNEISEKSEIFDDQFSVERPDGSNFTLKIRSTKLEDSAMYFCASSQLAGGSDTQYFGPGTRLTVL.

The chain joins TRBV18 to TRBJ2-1, with TRBD2 matching 8 bases. This CDR3 contains 15 residues. Germline CDR1 KGHSH, CDR2 LQKENI. After removal of 0 bases from V and 9 bases from J, the junction contained 7 bases not matched to a gene. The DNA for the CDR3 is TGTGCCAGCTCACCACCGAGGACTAGCTACTCTGAGCAGTTCTTC. Its protein product is CASSPPRTSYSEQFF.

Ten or more counts support this clonotype. V and J are TRBV2 and TRBJ2-7, with D possibly being TRBD2 (6 bases). V was pared by 8 bases and J by 3 bases, with 8 bases between. Germline assignment: CDR1 SNHLY and CDR2 FYNNEI. The CDR3 loop spans 11 amino acids. This CDR3 reads CASASDYEQYF. CDR3 sequence (DNA): TGTGCCAGCGCTAGCGACTACGAGCAGTACTTC.

The chain carries TRBV7-9 and TRBJ1-4; D not resolved. The CDR3 totals 15 residues. The germline V gene has CDR1 SEHNR and CDR2 FQNEAQ (reference sequence). Trimming took 2 bases from V and 7 from J, leaving 14 bases between them. The CDR3 DNA follows: TGTGCCAGCAGCTTACGCACATTCCTAAGTGAAAAACTGTTTTTT. This codes for CASSLRTFLSEKLFF.

This clonotype was observed many times. V and J are TRBV5-1 and TRBJ2-7; no firm D call. V was pared by 0 bases and J by 6 bases, with 10 bases between. The CDR3 loop spans 13 amino acids. CDR1 SGHRS and CDR2 YFSETQ come from the germline V gene. This CDR3 is CASSLGSIGEQYF. CDR3 in DNA: TGCGCCAGCAGCTTGGGGTCTATCGGCGAGCAGTACTTC.

The rearrangement links TRBV7-8 to TRBJ2-1; 7 bases are shared with TRBD2. The V gene's germline CDR1 is SGHVS and CDR2 FQNEAQ. J was trimmed by 0 bases and V by 2 bases; bases with no gene match: 7. The CDR3 contains 17 residues. CDR3 sequence reads: CASSLSWRGSSYNEQFF. The CDR3 DNA sequence: TGTGCCAGCAGCTTATCGTGGCGGGGGAGCTCCTACAATGAGCAGTTCTTC.

This clonotype was picked up many times. The rearrangement links TRBV6-2 or TRBV6-3 to TRBJ2-1, with D unclear. The CDR3 sequence is 14 residues long. The germline V gene has CDR1 MNHEY and CDR2 SVGEGT. Trimming pared 5 bases from V and 5 bases from J, leaving 13 bases between. The CDR3 coding sequence is TGTGCCAGCAGTATAAGTCGCAGGCACAATGAGCAGTTCTTC. It translates to CASSISRRHNEQFF.

This clonotype was found many times. The junction departs from the called germline gene at one end, perhaps through a read error. V gene TRBV20-1 combines with J gene TRBJ2-7; a possible D gene is TRBD1 (6 bases). CDR3 size: 16 residues. Germline values: CDR1 DFQATT, CDR2 SNEGSKA (reference sequence). The CDR3 protein is CSAPRPIQGTSSEQYF. CDR3 in DNA: TGCAGTGCTCCGAGGCCAATACAGGGTACTTCCTCCGAGCAGTACTTC.

Only a few counts were recorded for this clonotype. The rearrangement uses TRBV9 and TRBJ2-1; TRBD1 might be the D (5 bases). The germline V gene encodes CDR1 SGDLS and CDR2 YYNGEE. The V end lost 7 bases, the J end lost 7 bases, and 15 bases lay between the germline ends. This CDR3 contains 13 residues. CDR3 DNA: TGTGCCAGCGGAAGTGGGGCGCGGAATGAGCAGTTCTTC. It encodes CASGSGARNEQFF. Based on the CDR3 plus reference TRBV9 and TRBJ2-1, the full variable domain is DSGVTQTPKHLITATGQRVTLRCSPRSGDLSVYWYQQSLDQGLQFLIQYYNGEERAKGNILERFSAQQFPDLHSELNLSSLELGDSALYFCASGSGARNEQFFGPGTRLTVL.

This clonotype was counted many times. The CDR3 DNA sequence: TGTGCCAGCTCCACCCCGATCCAAGCCAAAAACATTCAGTACTTC. Translation: CASSTPIQAKNIQYF. This chain uses TRBV28 with TRBJ2-4; D is uncertain. Germline lookup yields CDR1 MDHEN and CDR2 SYDVKM. V lost 8 bases and J lost 0, with 14 bases in between. The CDR3 is made up of 15 amino acids. The whole variable domain, filled in from reference TRBV28 and TRBJ2-4, reads DVKVTQSSRYLVKRTGEKVFLECVQDMDHENMFWYRQDPGLGLRLIYFSYDVKMKEKGDIPEGYSVSREKKERFSLILESASTNQTSMYLCASSTPIQAKNIQYFGAGTRLSVL.

This chain joins TRBV12-5 and TRBJ1-5, with D unclear. The CDR3 has 19 residues. V was clipped by 2 bases and J by 1 base, with 21 bases between them. Germline V gene lookup returns CDR1 LGHNT and CDR2 FRNRAP. The CDR3 is CASGLPLIRGSWSNQPQHF. The CDR3 coding sequence is TGTGCTAGTGGTTTGCCTCTAATCCGGGGATCTTGGAGCAATCAGCCCCAGCATTTT.

This chain links TRBV11-3 with TRBJ2-7; TRBD1 might be the D (5 bases). From germline, CDR1 is SGHNT and CDR2 YENEEA. The CDR3 extends over 13 amino acids. V was pared by 1 base and J by 6 bases, with 10 bases between. The CDR3: CASSLGGASEQYF. The CDR3 region has the DNA TGTGCCAGCAGCTTAGGGGGCGCGAGCGAGCAGTACTTC.

Details on this clonotype: A much larger clone lies one base from this, so it may be a read error. The J gene is TRBJ1-2, the V gene TRBV12-3 or TRBV12-4, with D tentatively TRBD1 (5 bases). V dropped 4 bases and J dropped 0 bases, with 9 bases sitting between them. The CDR3 totals 14 residues. The CDR3 loop reads CASSCGATNYGYTF. CDR3 bases: TGTGCCAGCAGTTGTGGGGCGACTAACTATGGCTACACCTTC.

This clonotype was counted only a few times. CDR3 nucleotide sequence: TGTGCCATCAGTGAGTCCGGTGACGCTGAAGCTTTCTTT. Its translation is CAISESGDAEAFF. The chain links TRBV10-3 to TRBJ1-1; no clear D gene. Trimming took off 0 bases at V and 6 bases at J, with 8 bases between the two ends. CDR1 ENHRY and CDR2 SYGVKD come from the germline V gene. The CDR3 runs to 13 residues.

This clonotype appeared many times. The chain combines TRBV27 with TRBJ2-1, with TRBD2 as a possible D gene (6 bases). Germline V lookup: CDR1 MNHEY, CDR2 SMNVEV (reference sequence). V lost 5 bases, J lost 4 bases, and 12 bases lay in between. This CDR3 contains 14 residues. The chain's CDR3 is CASSPAAGYNEQFF. For the CDR3, the DNA is TGTGCCAGCAGTCCGGCGGCGGGATACAATGAGCAGTTCTTC.

At least ten counts were recorded for this clonotype. The chain uses TRBV7-9 and TRBJ2-7, with D unclear. Trimming removed 0 bases at V and 1 base at J, with 13 bases between. The CDR3 is 16 residues long. Germline CDR1 SEHNR, CDR2 FQNEAQ (reference sequence). The CDR3 loop is CASSLALTKASYEQYF. As DNA, the CDR3 is TGTGCCAGCAGCTTAGCGCTGACGAAAGCTTCCTACGAGCAGTACTTC.

Details on this clonotype: It may be a read error: a sequence one base away is much more abundant. The J gene is TRBJ2-2, the V gene TRBV20-1, with TRBD2 as a possible D gene (7 bases). Per germline, CDR1 DFQATT and CDR2 SNEGSKA (reference sequence). The CDR3 totals 13 residues. CDR3 amino acids: CSTTLRGAGELLF. The DNA of the CDR3 is TGCAGTACTACACTCCGGGGGGCCGGGGAGCTGCTTTTT.

This clonotype was detected a few times. V and J are TRBV7-9 and TRBJ1-5; D perhaps matches TRBD1 (6 bases). Looked up from germline, CDR1 is SEHNR and CDR2 is FQNEAQ (reference sequence). The V end lost 5 bases, the J end lost 5 bases, and 19 bases lay between the germline ends. The CDR3 totals 16 residues. CDR3 sequence: CASSRATGAEDQPQHF. The CDR3 DNA sequence: TGTGCCAGCAGCCGGGCGACGGGGGCTGAGGATCAGCCCCAGCATTTT.